This TCR beta chain was profiled in a study of lymphopenia after photon versus proton radiotherapy. Broader study findings: After the lymphocyte nadir, photon-treated repertoires showed oligoclonal expansion, especially of CD8+ Temra cells.

The CDR3 extends over 14 amino acids. Germline values: CDR1 SGHRS, CDR2 YFSETQ. The germline V and J ends were trimmed by 7 bases and 4 bases, with 14 bases remaining between them. Notes on this clone: Antigen: not known.

Sequenced by immunoSEQ multiplex PCR; TCRdb stores in-frame clones only, minus some. The data contain tens of thousands of clones, about four fifths of them seen just once; the ten biggest clones take up roughly a quarter. The clonotype originates from a woman in her seventies with pancreatic cancer. The rearrangement uses TRBV5-1 and TRBJ1-4, with D possibly TRBD1 on 6 matching bases. This specimen consisted of peripheral blood, obtained from a patient treated with proton-based radiotherapy. The DNA of the CDR3 is TGCGCCAGCTCCCAGGGGCTAGGTAATGAAAAACTGTTTTTT. It codes for CASSQGLGNEKLFF.